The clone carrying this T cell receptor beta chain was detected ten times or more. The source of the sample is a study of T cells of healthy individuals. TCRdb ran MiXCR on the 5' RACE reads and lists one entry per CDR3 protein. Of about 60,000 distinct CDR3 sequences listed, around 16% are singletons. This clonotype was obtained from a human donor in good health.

The CDR3 region is CASSQDRRGTNEKLFF. As DNA, the CDR3 is TGCGCCAGCAGCCAAGATAGAAGGGGAACTAATGAAAAACTGTTTTTT. The V call is TRBV4-3, the J call TRBJ1-4; D may be TRBD1 (5 bases). CDR3 length equals 16 residues. Trimming took 0 bases from V and 1 from J, leaving 9 bases between them. Per the germline V gene, CDR1 is LGHNA and CDR2 is YSLEER.